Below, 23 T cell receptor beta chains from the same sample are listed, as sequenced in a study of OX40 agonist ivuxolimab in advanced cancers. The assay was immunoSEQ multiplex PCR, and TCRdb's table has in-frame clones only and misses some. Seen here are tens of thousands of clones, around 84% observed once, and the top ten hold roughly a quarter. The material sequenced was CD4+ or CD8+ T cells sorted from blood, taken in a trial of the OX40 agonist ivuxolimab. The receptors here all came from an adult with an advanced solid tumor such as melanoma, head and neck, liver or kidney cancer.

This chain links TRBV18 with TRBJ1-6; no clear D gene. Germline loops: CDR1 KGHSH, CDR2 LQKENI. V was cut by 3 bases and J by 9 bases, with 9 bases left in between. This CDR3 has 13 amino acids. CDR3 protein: CASSPSGSSPLHF. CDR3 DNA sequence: TGTGCCAGCTCACCGTCTGGGAGTTCACCCCTCCACTTT.

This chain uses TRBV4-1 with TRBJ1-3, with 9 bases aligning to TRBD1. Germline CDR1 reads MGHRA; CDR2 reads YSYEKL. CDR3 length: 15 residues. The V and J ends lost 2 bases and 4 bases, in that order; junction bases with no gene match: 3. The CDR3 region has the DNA TGCGCCAGCAGCCAAACACAGGGGGCGGGAAACACCATATATTTT. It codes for CASSQTQGAGNTIYF.

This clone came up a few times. CDR3 DNA sequence: TGTGCCTGGAGTAGGTTTTGGACCGACAGTAGAACAGCATACGAGCAGTACTTC. Its translation is CAWSRFWTDSRTAYEQYF. The gene calls are TRBV30 and TRBJ2-7, with D maybe TRBD1 (5 bases). Trimming pared 2 bases from V and 4 bases from J, leaving 27 bases between. This CDR3 is 18 amino acids long. Per germline, CDR1 GTSNPN and CDR2 SVGIG (reference sequence).

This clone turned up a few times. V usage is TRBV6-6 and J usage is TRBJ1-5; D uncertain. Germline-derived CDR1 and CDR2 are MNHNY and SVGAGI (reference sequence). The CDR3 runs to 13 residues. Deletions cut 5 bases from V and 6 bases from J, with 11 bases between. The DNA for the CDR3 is TGTGCCAGCAGTCTGGAGAGGAGTCAGCCCCAGCATTTT. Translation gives CASSLERSQPQHF.

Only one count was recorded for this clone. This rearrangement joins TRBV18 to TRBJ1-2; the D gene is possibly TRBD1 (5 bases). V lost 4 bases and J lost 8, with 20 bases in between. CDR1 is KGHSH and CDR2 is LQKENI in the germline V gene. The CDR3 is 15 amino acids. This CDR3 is CASSLRDPGYGGYTF. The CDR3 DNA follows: TGTGCCAGCTCACTTAGGGACCCAGGATATGGGGGCTACACCTTC.

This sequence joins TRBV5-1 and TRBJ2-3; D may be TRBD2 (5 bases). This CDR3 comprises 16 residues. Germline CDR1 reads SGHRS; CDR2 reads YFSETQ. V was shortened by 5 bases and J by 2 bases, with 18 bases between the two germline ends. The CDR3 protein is CASSHPTSGSTDTQYF. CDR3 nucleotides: TGCGCCAGCAGTCACCCTACTAGTGGGTCCACAGATACGCAGTATTTT.

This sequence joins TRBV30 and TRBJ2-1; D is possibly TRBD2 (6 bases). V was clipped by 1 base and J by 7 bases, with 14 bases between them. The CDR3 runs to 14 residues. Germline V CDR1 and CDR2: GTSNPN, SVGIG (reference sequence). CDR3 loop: CAWSDSGPWNEQFF. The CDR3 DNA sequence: TGTGCCTGGAGTGATAGCGGACCTTGGAATGAGCAGTTCTTC.

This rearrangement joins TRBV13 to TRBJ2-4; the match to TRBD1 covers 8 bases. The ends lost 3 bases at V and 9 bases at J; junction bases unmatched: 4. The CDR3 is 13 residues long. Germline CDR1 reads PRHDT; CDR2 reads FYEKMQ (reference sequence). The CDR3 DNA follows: TGTGCCAGCAGCTTCCGAACAGGGGGCATTCAGTACTTC. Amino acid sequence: CASSFRTGGIQYF.

Here the CDR3 DNA reads TGTGCCAGTAGGGCCCAATGGAATTCACCCCTCCACTTT. This gives the protein CASRAQWNSPLHF. This rearrangement joins TRBV19 to TRBJ1-6, with unresolved D. Trimming cost V 6 bases and J 7 bases, with 10 bases left between them. Per germline, CDR1 LNHDA and CDR2 SQIVND (reference sequence). The length of the CDR3 is 13 residues.

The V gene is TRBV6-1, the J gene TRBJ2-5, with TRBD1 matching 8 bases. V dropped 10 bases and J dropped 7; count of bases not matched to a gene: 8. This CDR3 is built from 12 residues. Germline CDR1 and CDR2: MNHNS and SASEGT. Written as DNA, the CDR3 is TGTGCCACCTCAGGCGGACAGGGGACCCAGTACTTC. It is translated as CATSGGQGTQYF.

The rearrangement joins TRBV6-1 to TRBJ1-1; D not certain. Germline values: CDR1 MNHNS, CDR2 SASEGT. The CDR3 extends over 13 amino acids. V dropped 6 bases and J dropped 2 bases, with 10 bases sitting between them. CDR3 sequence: CASSERENTEAFF. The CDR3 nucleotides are TGTGCCAGCAGCGAGAGGGAAAACACTGAAGCTTTCTTT.

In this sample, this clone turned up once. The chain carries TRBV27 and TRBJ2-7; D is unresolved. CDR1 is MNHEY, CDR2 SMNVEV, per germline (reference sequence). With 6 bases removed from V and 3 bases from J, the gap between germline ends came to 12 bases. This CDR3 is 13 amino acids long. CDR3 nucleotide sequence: TGTGCCAGCAGAGGGCCCCCCATCTACGAGCAGTACTTC. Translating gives CASRGPPIYEQYF.

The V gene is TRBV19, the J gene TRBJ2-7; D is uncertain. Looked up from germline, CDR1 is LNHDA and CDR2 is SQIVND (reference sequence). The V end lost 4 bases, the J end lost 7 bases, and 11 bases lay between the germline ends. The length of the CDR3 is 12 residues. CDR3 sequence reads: CASSSASFEQYF. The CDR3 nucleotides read TGTGCCAGTAGTAGTGCCAGCTTTGAGCAGTACTTC.

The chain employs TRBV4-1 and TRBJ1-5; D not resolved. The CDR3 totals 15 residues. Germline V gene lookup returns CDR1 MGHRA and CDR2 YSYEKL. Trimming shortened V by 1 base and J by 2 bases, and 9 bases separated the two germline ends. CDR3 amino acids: CASSQGDSGNQPQHF. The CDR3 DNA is TGCGCCAGCAGCCAAGGAGATTCAGGCAATCAGCCCCAGCATTTT.

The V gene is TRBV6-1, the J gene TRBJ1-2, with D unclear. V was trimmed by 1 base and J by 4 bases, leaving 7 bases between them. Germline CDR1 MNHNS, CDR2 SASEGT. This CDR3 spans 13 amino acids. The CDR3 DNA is TGTGCCAGCAGTGAAGGGGGTATCTATGGCTACACCTTC. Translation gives CASSEGGIYGYTF.

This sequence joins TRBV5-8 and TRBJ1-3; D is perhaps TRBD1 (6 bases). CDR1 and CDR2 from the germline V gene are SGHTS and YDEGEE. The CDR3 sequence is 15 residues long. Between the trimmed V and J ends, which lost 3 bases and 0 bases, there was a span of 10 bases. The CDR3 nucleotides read TGTGCCAGCAGCTCCGGACAGAACTCTGGAAACACCATATATTTT. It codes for CASSSGQNSGNTIYF.

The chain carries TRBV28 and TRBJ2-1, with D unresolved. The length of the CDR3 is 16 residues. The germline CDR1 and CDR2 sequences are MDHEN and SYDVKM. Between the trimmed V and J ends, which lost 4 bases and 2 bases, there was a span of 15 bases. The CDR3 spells CASSSSSAATYNEQFF. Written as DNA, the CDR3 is TGTGCCAGCAGTTCTTCTAGTGCCGCTACCTACAATGAGCAGTTCTTC.

CDR3 coding DNA: TGTGCCAGCAGCGTCGATCCTAGCGGGCCAGTGGCGGGGGAGCAGTACTTC. As protein: CASSVDPSGPVAGEQYF. The rearrangement joins TRBV9 to TRBJ2-7; 8 nucleotides match TRBD2. With 2 bases clipped from V and 7 bases from J, the junction kept 17 bases outside the gene matches. Per the germline V gene, CDR1 is SGDLS and CDR2 is YYNGEE. The CDR3 is made up of 17 amino acids.

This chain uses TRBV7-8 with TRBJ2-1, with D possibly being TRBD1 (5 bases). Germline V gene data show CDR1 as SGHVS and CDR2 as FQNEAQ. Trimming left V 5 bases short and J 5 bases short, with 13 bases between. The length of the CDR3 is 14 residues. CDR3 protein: CASSPPGLHNEQFF. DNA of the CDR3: TGTGCCAGCAGCCCCCCAGGGCTTCACAATGAGCAGTTCTTC.

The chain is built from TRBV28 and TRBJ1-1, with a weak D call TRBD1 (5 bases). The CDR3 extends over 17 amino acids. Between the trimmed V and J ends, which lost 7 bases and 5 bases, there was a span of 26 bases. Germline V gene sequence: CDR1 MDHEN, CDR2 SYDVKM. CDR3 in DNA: TGTGCCAGCATCCTATCCCCCACCTTCATGGGGGTGACTGAAGCTTTCTTT. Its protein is CASILSPTFMGVTEAFF.

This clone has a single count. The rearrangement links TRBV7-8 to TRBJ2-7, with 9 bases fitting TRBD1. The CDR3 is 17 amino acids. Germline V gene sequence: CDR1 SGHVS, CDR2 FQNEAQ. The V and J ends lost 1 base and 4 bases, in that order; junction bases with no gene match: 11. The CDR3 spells CASSLVRGQGKMYEQYF. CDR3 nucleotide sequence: TGTGCCAGCAGCTTAGTGAGAGGACAGGGGAAAATGTACGAGCAGTACTTC. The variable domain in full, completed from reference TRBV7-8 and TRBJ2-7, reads GAGVSQSPRYKVAKRGQDVALRCDPISGHVSLFWYQQALGQGPEFLTYFQNEAQLDKSGLPSDRFFAERPEGSVSTLKIQRTQQEDSAVYLCASSLVRGQGKMYEQYFGPGTRLTVT.

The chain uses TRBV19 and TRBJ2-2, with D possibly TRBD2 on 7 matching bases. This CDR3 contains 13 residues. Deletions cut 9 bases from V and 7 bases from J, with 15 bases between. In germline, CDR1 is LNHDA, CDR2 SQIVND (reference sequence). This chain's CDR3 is CASKGGGHGELFF. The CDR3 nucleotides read TGTGCCAGCAAAGGGGGAGGGCACGGGGAGCTGTTTTTT.

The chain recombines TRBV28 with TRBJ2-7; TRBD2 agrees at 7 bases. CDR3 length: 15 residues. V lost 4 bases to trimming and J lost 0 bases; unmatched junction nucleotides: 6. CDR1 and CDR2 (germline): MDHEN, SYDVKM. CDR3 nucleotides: TGTGCCAGCAGTTCCCTAGCGGAACTCTCCTACGAGCAGTACTTC. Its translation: CASSSLAELSYEQYF.